A selection of T cell receptor beta chains follows, all from one sample in a study of CD8+CD57+ T cells in acquired aplastic anemia. Using its own MiXCR run on the reads, TCRdb lists one record per CDR3 protein. The table includes around 170,000 distinct CDR3 sequences, 35% to 50% detected once. What was sequenced was sorted CD4+, CD8+, or CD8+CD57+ T cells (not recorded which) from PBMCs. These receptors were obtained from a human donor in good health. The CDR3 runs from the conserved cysteine through the conserved F or W. Fields, in order: D gene, J gene, CDR3 length, clone size, V gene, CDR3 DNA, CDR3 protein. D genes are given only for firm matches. Size is omitted from some rows. Given values are once, few, many or a class for expanded clones.

NA,TRBJ1-5,14,NA,TRBV19,TGTGCCAGTAGTGACACTTATAGCAATCAGCCCCAGCATTTT,CASSDTYSNQPQHF
TRBD1,TRBJ2-3,13,NA,TRBV7-2,TGTGCCAGCAGCTTCACAGGGGAAGATACGCAGTATTTT,CASSFTGEDTQYF
NA,TRBJ1-1,13,NA,TRBV7-7,TGCGCTAGCAGCTTAAGCCGCTACACTGAAGCTTTCTTT,CASSLSRYTEAFF
NA,TRBJ1-1,13,NA,TRBV20-1,TGCAGTGCTAGAGATCGACAGAACACTGAAGCTTTCTTT,CSARDRQNTEAFF
NA,TRBJ1-4,14,NA,TRBV13,TGTGCCAGCAGCCACACAGGGTTTGAGGAAAAACTGTTTTTT,CASSHTGFEEKLFF
TRBD2,TRBJ2-1,14,many,TRBV12-3/TRBV12-4,TGTGCCAGCAGTACCGGGACTAGTTACAATGAGCAGTTCTTC,CASSTGTSYNEQFF
NA,TRBJ1-1,14,NA,TRBV10-3,TGTGCCATCACCAATGACAGAGAAAACACTGAAGCTTTCTTT,CAITNDRENTEAFF
TRBD2,TRBJ2-7,14,many,TRBV7-2,TGCGCCAGCAGCCTCAGCGGGGGTTCCTACGAGCAGTACTTC,CASSLSGGSYEQYF
NA,TRBJ2-7,13,NA,TRBV15,TGTGCCACCAGCAGAGAGCAGGGTGCCGAGCAGTACTTC,CATSREQGAEQYF
TRBD1,TRBJ2-7,17,many,TRBV15,TGTGCCACCAGCAGATCTCGACAGGGGGCCATCGGCCACGAGCAGTACTTC,CATSRSRQGAIGHEQYF
TRBD1,TRBJ2-7,15,few,TRBV5-5,TGTGCCAGCAGCTTCGGACAGGGAGAGGCCTACGAGCAGTACTTC,CASSFGQGEAYEQYF
TRBD2,TRBJ2-7,15,many,TRBV5-8,TGTGCCAGCAGCTTGAGGAGCGGCGGGGGGAGTGAGCAGTACTTC,CASSLRSGGGSEQYF
NA,TRBJ2-1,18,NA,TRBV4-1,TGCGCCAGCAGCCAAGGCTATTTGCAACTAGACAGGTTCAATGAGCAGTTCTTC,CASSQGYLQLDRFNEQFF
TRBD1,TRBJ2-7,12,NA,TRBV12-3/TRBV12-4,TGTGCCAGCAGGACAGGGGCCTACGAGCAGTACTTC,CASRTGAYEQYF
TRBD2,TRBJ2-1,16,NA,TRBV2,TGTGCCAGCAGTCCTCTCTTACGGGGGGGCAGGAATGAGCAGTTCTTC,CASSPLLRGGRNEQFF
NA,TRBJ1-2,16,NA,TRBV15,TGTGCCACCAGCAGAGACGCGGCGGAACGTAACTATGGCTACACCTTC,CATSRDAAERNYGYTF
TRBD1,TRBJ2-7,13,few,TRBV9,TGTGCCAGCAGCCCAGGGACAGGGGTCGAGCAGTACTTC,CASSPGTGVEQYF
TRBD1,TRBJ2-7,16,NA,TRBV11-1,TGTGCCAGCAGCTTGCTACAGGGGCGGCATAGCTACGAGCAGTACTTC,CASSLLQGRHSYEQYF
TRBD1,TRBJ1-1,14,few,TRBV29-1,TGCAGCGTTGGTTTTGGACAGGTGAACACTGAAGCTTTCTTT,CSVGFGQVNTEAFF
TRBD1,TRBJ2-3,17,NA,TRBV24-1,TGTGCCACCAACAGGGACAGGGGCTTTCGAAGCACAGATACGCAGTATTTT,CATNRDRGFRSTDTQYF
NA,TRBJ1-1,14,NA,TRBV19,TGTGCCAGTAGCGACGTGGCGGGGAACACTGAAGCTTTCTTT,CASSDVAGNTEAFF
NA,TRBJ2-7,15,many,TRBV5-8,TGTGCCAGCAGCTTGGGGACACCGAACGTGTACGAGCAGTACTTC,CASSLGTPNVYEQYF
NA,TRBJ2-7,13,NA,TRBV7-3,TGTGCCAGCAGTTACGGCCCGGATTACGAGCAGTACTTC,CASSYGPDYEQYF
TRBD1,TRBJ2-5,19,many,TRBV4-1,TGCGCCAGCAGCCAAGCCTGGACAGGGGGAACGAGGACGGAAGAGACCCAGTACTTC,CASSQAWTGGTRTEETQYF
NA,TRBJ1-1,14,many,TRBV7-9,TGTGCCAGCAGCTTAGAGGTCCATAACACTGAAGCTTTCTTT,CASSLEVHNTEAFF
NA,TRBJ1-4,16,once,TRBV11-2,TGTGCCAGCAGCTTAGACATGACGGCAGCTAATGAAAAACTGTTTTTT,CASSLDMTAANEKLFF
TRBD1,TRBJ1-4,16,few,TRBV3-1,TGTGCCAGCAGCCAATCCCCAGGGACAGGGAAAGAAAAACTGTTTTTT,CASSQSPGTGKEKLFF
NA,TRBJ2-3,15,many,TRBV10-3,TGTGCCATCAGTGAGACCGGGACCAAAGTCGATACGCAGTATTTT,CAISETGTKVDTQYF
NA,TRBJ2-2,13,NA,TRBV6-1,TGTGCCACGCAGGGTTATAGGGCCGGGGAGCTGTTTTTT,CATQGYRAGELFF
NA,TRBJ1-1,12,few,TRBV7-3,TGTGCCAGCAGCGATGGTAGTGGTGAAGCTTTCTTT,CASSDGSGEAFF
NA,TRBJ2-7,13,NA,TRBV2,TGTGCCAGCAGGACAGAGCTAAACTACGAGCAGTACTTC,CASRTELNYEQYF
NA,TRBJ1-2,13,NA,TRBV7-9,TGTGCCAGCAGCTTTCTCGGGACTTATGGCTACACCTTC,CASSFLGTYGYTF
TRBD1,TRBJ2-2,14,NA,TRBV12-3/TRBV12-4,TGTGCCAGCAGACGGGACAGGGATGGCGGGGAGCTGTTTTTT,CASRRDRDGGELFF
NA,TRBJ2-1,18,NA,TRBV20-1,TGCAGTGCTAGAGATGTCAATTCGGTGGACGGGATTTTCCATGAGCAGTTCTTC,CSARDVNSVDGIFHEQFF
TRBD2,TRBJ2-5,12,many,TRBV29-1,TGCAGCGTCGCGACTAGCTTGGAGACCCAGTACTTC,CSVATSLETQYF
TRBD2,TRBJ2-3,13,many,TRBV20-1,TGCAGTGCTAGAGTCCCGGGACTAGAGGCCCAGTATTTT,CSARVPGLEAQYF
TRBD2,TRBJ2-3,16,NA,TRBV24-1,TGTGACACCAGTGATCCAACTAGCGGGAGAGATTATACGCAGTATTTT,CDTSDPTSGRDYTQYF
NA,TRBJ2-7,15,NA,TRBV24-1,TGTGCCACCAGTGCCCAGCGGACGGGTACCTACGAGCAGTACTTC,CATSAQRTGTYEQYF
NA,TRBJ1-4,18,NA,TRBV11-1,TGTGCCAGCAGCCCAGAGGGGTTAGCTGTCAGGGGAGCTGAAAAACTGTTTTTT,CASSPEGLAVRGAEKLFF
NA,TRBJ1-4,14,few,TRBV6-5,TGTGCCAGCAGTTACAGGGGACAAAATGAAAAACTGTTTTTT,CASSYRGQNEKLFF
NA,TRBJ2-7,10,once,TRBV29-1,TGCAGCGTTGATCCGGCAGAGCAGTACTTC,CSVDPAEQYF
NA,TRBJ1-2,13,NA,TRBV19,TGTGCCAGTAGTACAAACAGGGAGTATGGCTACACCTTC,CASSTNREYGYTF
NA,TRBJ2-1,13,NA,TRBV7-7,TGTGCCAGCAGCTTGGGGGTGAACAATGAGCAGTTCTTC,CASSLGVNNEQFF
TRBD1,TRBJ1-2,14,NA,TRBV24-1,TGTGCCACCAGTGAGGCAGGGGGAAACTATGGCTACACCTTC,CATSEAGGNYGYTF
TRBD1,TRBJ2-7,14,NA,TRBV2,TGTGCCAGCAGGGACGAGGACAGGGCCTACGAGCAGTACTTC,CASRDEDRAYEQYF
NA,TRBJ2-5,13,NA,TRBV2,TGTGCCAGCAGTGACCAGGGATTACTGACCCAGTACTTC,CASSDQGLLTQYF
TRBD2,TRBJ2-7,14,many,TRBV20-1,TGCAGTGCTAGACGCGGGGGGGACGGGTACGAGCAGTACTTC,CSARRGGDGYEQYF
NA,TRBJ1-6,14,many,TRBV6-1,TGTGCCAGCACTCTGTTACAGAACAATTCACCCCTCCACTTT,CASTLLQNNSPLHF
NA,TRBJ1-4,15,NA,TRBV19,TGTGCCAGTAGTATCGACAGGTCAACTAATGAAAAACTGTTTTTT,CASSIDRSTNEKLFF